This T cell receptor (beta chain) was sequenced in a study of T cell repertoires in cytomegalovirus infection. MiXCR, applied by TCRdb to the reads, yields one record per CDR3 protein. This table has hundreds of thousands of distinct CDR3 sequences, roughly 31% appearing once. Points on this clonotype: The antigen is not known.

The CDR3 is 14 residues long. Germline-derived CDR1 and CDR2 are LNHDA and SQIVND (reference sequence). The V and J ends lost 5 bases and 7 bases, in that order; junction bases with no gene match: 5. This chain connects TRBV19 to TRBJ2-1; TRBD1 agrees at 10 bases. Sequences were derived from cultured CD8+ T cells from PBMCs, sampled from culture after CMV antigen stimulation. This receptor was identified in a human donor in good health (CMV status not recorded). Some clones in this sample may be carry-over from other donors' samples. CDR3 sequence: CASSAGQGRNEQFF. CDR3 sequence (DNA): TGTGCCAGTAGTGCGGGACAGGGGAGGAATGAGCAGTTCTTC.